This entry lists 18 T cell receptor beta chains sequenced from one sample in a study of tumor-infiltrating lymphocytes in primary liver carcinoma. It was unsorted whole blood that yielded blood RNA, and germline DNA was also extracted. A primer in the constant region served to generate TCR beta cDNA from approximately 500 ng of total RNA. The TCR beta library was amplified through three nested multiplex PCR rounds in a modified ARM-PCR procedure. Investigators reported that the first two PCR rounds, at 10 to 11 cycles each, used TRBV1-TRBV30 forward primers with a C-beta reverse primer. TCRdb re-analysed the multiplex PCR reads in MiXCR, keeping a single row per CDR3 protein. The sample gives hundreds of thousands of distinct CDR3 sequences, 58% of which show up once; about 18% is in the top ten. Source material: peripheral blood. The receptors derive from a woman in her 30s with primary liver carcinoma and hepatitis B virus infection.

Notes on this clonotype: This may arise from a read error, as a much more abundant clone is one base away. The chain joins TRBV5-5 to TRBJ2-7; D not certain. Trimming stripped 1 base from V and 3 bases from J, with 11 bases between. The CDR3 has 14 residues. Germline lookup yields CDR1 SGHKS and CDR2 YYEKEE (reference sequence). CDR3 sequence: CASSLLNSLYEQYF. DNA for the CDR3: TGTGCCAGCAGCTTGCTTAACAGTCTCTACGAGCAGTACTTC.

This CDR3 is CASGSAGTARSLHF. The CDR3 DNA follows: TGCGCCAGCGGCTCGGCCGGGACAGCTCGGTCCCTCCACTTT. The gene calls are TRBV5-1 and TRBJ1-6; 7 nucleotides agree with TRBD1. Trimming removed 7 bases from V and 14 bases from J; junction bases left unmatched: 15. In germline, CDR1 is SGHRS, CDR2 YFSETQ. The CDR3 is 14 residues long.

As regards this clonotype: Lacking the conserved final phenylalanine or tryptophan, this CDR3 likely reflects a read error. The genes are TRBV10-3 and TRBJ1-2; D is perhaps TRBD1 (5 bases). V gave up 10 bases and J gave up 8 bases, with 29 bases separating them. The CDR3 has 16 residues. The germline CDR1 and CDR2 sequences are ENHRY and SYGVKD. The CDR3 sequence: CASRGAGGSLTGGYTL. The CDR3 DNA is TGTGCCAGCCGCGGGGCAGGCGGCTCCCTAACCGGCGGCTACACCTTG.

As for this clonotype: A much larger clone sits a single nucleotide away, making a read error possible. This chain connects TRBV6-2 or TRBV6-3 to TRBJ2-7; 9 bases line up with TRBD1. The CDR3 sequence is 14 residues long. CDR1 MNHEY and CDR2 SVGEGT come from the germline V gene. For the CDR3, the DNA is TGTGTCAGCACCCGGACAGGGGACTCCTACGAGCAGTACTTC. Its protein is CVSTRTGDSYEQYF.

The rearrangement uses TRBV29-1 and TRBJ2-1; 7 bases match TRBD2. Trimming cost V 7 bases and J 3 bases; bases outside gene matches: 9. The CDR3 is 14 residues long. Germline V gene sequence: CDR1 SQVTM, CDR2 ANQGSEA. For the CDR3, the DNA is TGCAGCGACTCTCCTAGCGGTTACTACAATGAGCAGTTCTTC. As protein: CSDSPSGYYNEQFF.

V usage is TRBV28 and J usage is TRBJ2-5; D possibly corresponds to TRBD1 (6 bases). V lost 1 base to trimming and J lost 9 bases, with 21 bases between them. The CDR3 loop spans 16 amino acids. The germline gives CDR1 MDHEN, CDR2 SYDVKM. This CDR3 is CASSLYTPQGKESQYF. In nucleotides, the CDR3 is TGTGCCAGCAGTTTATACACACCACAGGGCAAGGAGTCCCAGTACTTC.

For this clonotype: At one boundary the junction diverges from the germline segment, which might be a read error. The CDR3 nucleotides read TGCGCCAACAGCCAAGGCTACGGGTTTAATGAAAAACTGTTTTTT. Protein sequence: CANSQGYGFNEKLFF. The chain has TRBV4-3 and TRBJ1-4; no definite D call. Germline V gives CDR1 LGHNA, CDR2 YSLEER. This CDR3 spans 15 amino acids.

This clonotype was detected a few times. The chain joins TRBV21-1 to TRBJ1-6; TRBD1 reflects the table's D call only, with no check against the DNA. TRBV21-1 is a pseudogene. This CDR3 region has 12 residues. The CDR3, as DNA: TGTGCCAGCAGCCAGAGGGGTTCACCCCTCCACTTT. Protein product: CASSQRGSPLHF.

In its sample, this clonotype was seen once. The rearrangement links TRBV7-9 to TRBJ2-7; TRBD1 aligns across 8 bases. With V trimmed by 5 bases and J by 4 bases, 7 bases remained unmatched. Germline lookup yields CDR1 SEHNR and CDR2 FQNEAQ (reference sequence). The CDR3 is 14 residues long. The CDR3 coding sequence is TGTGCCAGCAGCCTGACAGGGGACCGTTACGAGCAGTACTTC. Translated: CASSLTGDRYEQYF.

This clonotype was detected only once. Given a much more abundant clone one base away, this may be a read error. V gene TRBV29-1 combines with J gene TRBJ2-7, with D perhaps TRBD2 (5 bases). Germline CDR1 is SQVTM and CDR2 is ANQGSEA. Trimming removed 4 bases from V and 2 bases from J, with 12 bases in between. CDR3 size: 13 residues. As DNA, the CDR3 is TGCAGCGTTGTTGACTATCGAACCTACGAGCAGTACTTC. Translated, it gives CSVVDYRTYEQYF.

A remark on this clonotype: One end of the junction does not line up with germline, which may come from a read error. This sequence joins TRBV28 and TRBJ2-4, with TRBD1 matching 7 bases. There are 13 residues in the CDR3. Germline V gene lookup returns CDR1 MDHEN and CDR2 SYDVKM. The CDR3 reads CASVRQGWNIHYF. CDR3 DNA: TGTGCCAGCGTACGACAGGGATGGAACATTCATTACTTC.

This clonotype was observed a single time. V gene TRBV7-9 combines with J gene TRBJ1-1; D ambiguous. Trimming removed 4 bases from V and 0 bases from J, with 15 bases in between. The V gene's germline CDR1 is SEHNR and CDR2 FQNEAQ (reference sequence). CDR3 size: 16 residues. The CDR3 protein is CASSSLQTDMNTEAFF. CDR3 DNA sequence: TGTGCCAGCAGCTCCCTGCAGACGGATATGAACACTGAAGCTTTCTTT. Filled out from reference TRBV7-9 and TRBJ1-1, the complete variable domain reads DTGVSQNPRHKITKRGQNVTFRCDPISEHNRLYWYRQTLGQGPEFLTYFQNEAQLEKSRLLSDRFSAERPKGSFSTLEIQRTEQGDSAMYLCASSSLQTDMNTEAFFGQGTRLTVV.

The chain carries TRBV13 and TRBJ2-4; either TRBD1 or TRBD2 may fit D (7 bases each). The CDR3 sequence is 15 residues long. Per the germline V gene, CDR1 is PRHDT and CDR2 is FYEKMQ (reference sequence). Trimming left V 9 bases short and J 9 bases short, with 24 bases between. The chain's CDR3 is CASSPRGGAETIQYF. For the CDR3, the DNA is TGTGCCAGTAGCCCCAGGGGGGGTGCTGAAACCATTCAGTACTTC.

The chain is built from TRBV10-3 and TRBJ1-3; D is possibly TRBD1 (5 bases). V was shortened by 6 bases and J by 2 bases, with 11 bases between the two germline ends. Germline loops: CDR1 ENHRY, CDR2 SYGVKD. The CDR3 sequence is 14 residues long. CDR3 sequence reads: CAISPGTAGNTIYF. The CDR3 DNA is TGTGCCATCAGCCCCGGGACTGCTGGAAACACCATATATTTT.

The chain links TRBV6-1 to TRBJ2-6; D may be TRBD2 (6 bases). The CDR3 spans 15 residues. The V gene's germline CDR1 is MNHNS and CDR2 SASEGT. Trimming pared 9 bases from V and 1 base from J, leaving 13 bases between. For the CDR3, the DNA is TGTGCCAGGAGAGAAGGGAGGTCTGGGGCCAACGTCCTGACTTTC. This translates into CARREGRSGANVLTF.

V usage is TRBV23-1 and J usage is TRBJ1-5; D is uncertain. TRBV23-1 belongs to the ORF category, with a function that is uncertain. This CDR3 has 16 residues. Trimming took 0 bases from V and 2 from J, leaving 11 bases between them. CDR3 amino acids: CASSQSSLGRNQPQHF. The CDR3 bases are TGCGCCAGCAGTCAATCGTCCTTGGGCCGCAATCAGCCCCAGCATTTT.

The rearrangement joins TRBV5-1 to TRBJ2-2; the match to TRBD2 covers 10 bases. The CDR3 spans 18 residues. V shed 0 bases, J shed 4 bases, and the junction held 9 bases outside the gene matches. The germline V gene encodes CDR1 SGHRS and CDR2 YFSETQ. CDR3 loop: CASSLVPSSGSATGELFF. The CDR3 region has the DNA TGCGCCAGCAGCTTGGTGCCCTCTAGCGGGAGTGCCACCGGGGAGCTGTTTTTT.

The V gene is TRBV5-6, the J gene TRBJ2-7; perhaps TRBD1 as D (6 bases). Germline V CDR1 and CDR2: SGHDT, YYEEEE. The CDR3 loop spans 12 amino acids. Trimming pared 6 bases from V and 3 bases from J, leaving 10 bases between. The CDR3 coding sequence is TGTGCCAGCACCCTACAGGGCTACGAGCAGTACTTC. Translated, it gives CASTLQGYEQYF. The whole variable domain, filled in from reference TRBV5-6 and TRBJ2-7, reads DAGVTQSPTHLIKTRGQQVTLRCSPKSGHDTVSWYQQALGQGPQFIFQYYEEEERQRGNFPDRFSGHQFPNYSSELNVNALLLGDSALYLCASTLQGYEQYFGPGTRLTVT.